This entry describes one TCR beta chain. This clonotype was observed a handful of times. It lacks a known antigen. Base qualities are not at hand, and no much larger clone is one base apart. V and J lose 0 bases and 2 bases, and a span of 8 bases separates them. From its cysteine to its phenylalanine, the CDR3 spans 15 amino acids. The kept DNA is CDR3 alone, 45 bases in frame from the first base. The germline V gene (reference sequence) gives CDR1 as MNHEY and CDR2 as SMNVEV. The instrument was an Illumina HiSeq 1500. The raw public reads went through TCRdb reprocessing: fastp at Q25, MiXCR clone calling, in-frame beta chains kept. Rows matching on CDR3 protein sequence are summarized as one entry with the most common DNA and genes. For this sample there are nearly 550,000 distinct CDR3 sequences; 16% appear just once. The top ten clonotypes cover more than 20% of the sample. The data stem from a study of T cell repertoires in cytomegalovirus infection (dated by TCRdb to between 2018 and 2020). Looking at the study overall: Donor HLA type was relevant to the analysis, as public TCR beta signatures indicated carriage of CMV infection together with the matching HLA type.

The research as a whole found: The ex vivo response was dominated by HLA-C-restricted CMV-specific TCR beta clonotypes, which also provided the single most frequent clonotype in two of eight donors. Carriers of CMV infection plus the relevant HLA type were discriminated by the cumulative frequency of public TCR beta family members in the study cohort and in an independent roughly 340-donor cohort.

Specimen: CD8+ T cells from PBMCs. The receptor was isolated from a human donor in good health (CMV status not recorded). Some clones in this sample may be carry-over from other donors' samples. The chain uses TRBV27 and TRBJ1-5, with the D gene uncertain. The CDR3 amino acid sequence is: CASSLSRWGNQPQHF. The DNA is TGTGCCAGCAGTTTATCGAGGTGGGGCAATCAGCCCCAGCATTTT.